Presented here are 24 T cell receptor beta chains from one specimen sequenced in a study of blood T cell repertoires in COVID-19. Only in-frame clones appear in the TCRdb table, and some are missing; sequencing was by immunoSEQ multiplex PCR. The data contain over 110,000 clones, over 70% of them singletons. The sequenced material came from PBMCs or T cells enriched from blood (not recorded which). Receptor source: a man aged 55 to 70 who had recovered from COVID-19.

The V call is TRBV5-1, the J call TRBJ2-5; 7 bases are shared with TRBD1. J gave up 1 base and V 0 bases, and 3 bases lay outside the gene matches. The CDR3 sequence is 15 residues long. CDR1 is SGHRS, CDR2 YFSETQ, per germline. The CDR3 spells CASSLDGQVQETQYF. The CDR3 DNA follows: TGCGCCAGCAGCTTGGATGGACAGGTCCAAGAGACCCAGTACTTC.

This chain links TRBV5-6 with TRBJ2-1; 8 positions agree with TRBD2. This CDR3 has 16 residues. V shed 2 bases and J 3 bases; nucleotides not matched to a gene: 7. Germline V gene data show CDR1 as SGHDT and CDR2 as YYEEEE. The CDR3 coding sequence is TGTGCCAGCAGCTTTGCCCTAGCGGGTGACTACAATGAGCAGTTCTTC. This sequence encodes CASSFALAGDYNEQFF.

V and J are TRBV19 and TRBJ2-7; a possible D gene is TRBD2 (5 bases). Per germline, CDR1 LNHDA and CDR2 SQIVND (reference sequence). V was clipped by 3 bases and J by 0 bases, with 9 bases between them. This CDR3 has 14 amino acids. Written as DNA, the CDR3 is TGTGCCAGTAGTATCGGGGTAGACTCCTACGAGCAGTACTTC. Translating gives CASSIGVDSYEQYF.

The gene calls are TRBV18 and TRBJ2-2; the D gene is possibly TRBD1 (6 bases). Germline V gene data show CDR1 as KGHSH and CDR2 as LQKENI. Trimming removed 1 base from V and 4 bases from J, with 10 bases in between. This CDR3 comprises 15 residues. CDR3 sequence reads: CASSPQQGVTGELFF. DNA of the CDR3: TGTGCCAGCTCACCACAACAGGGTGTCACCGGGGAGCTGTTTTTT.

This rearrangement joins TRBV28 to TRBJ1-4, with D possibly being TRBD1 (5 bases). CDR1 and CDR2 (germline): MDHEN, SYDVKM. With 2 bases removed from V and 6 bases from J, the gap between germline ends came to 10 bases. CDR3 size: 14 residues. CDR3 sequence: CASSLRQGDEKLFF. CDR3 in DNA: TGTGCCAGCAGTTTAAGGCAGGGTGATGAAAAACTGTTTTTT.

The gene calls are TRBV11-2 and TRBJ1-1; TRBD1 aligns across 10 bases. Germline loops: CDR1 SGHAT, CDR2 FQNNGV. There are 15 residues in the CDR3. Trimming removed 3 bases from V and 4 bases from J; junction bases left unmatched: 5. This chain's CDR3 is CASSLAGTGATEAFF. DNA for the CDR3: TGTGCCAGCAGCTTGGCCGGGACAGGGGCCACTGAAGCTTTCTTT. Full variable domain (remainder filled in from reference TRBV11-2 and TRBJ1-1): EAGVAQSPRYKIIEKRQSVAFWCNPISGHATLYWYQQILGQGPKLLIQFQNNGVVDDSQLPKDRFSAERLKGVDSTLKIQPAKLEDSAVYLCASSLAGTGATEAFFGQGTRLTVV.

The chain combines TRBV19 with TRBJ1-5; 9 positions agree with TRBD1. V lost 10 bases and J lost 4; bases outside the gene matches: 5. The CDR3 totals 13 residues. In germline, CDR1 is LNHDA, CDR2 SQIVND (reference sequence). CDR3 protein: CATWDRENQPQHF. The CDR3 DNA reads as TGTGCCACTTGGGACAGGGAAAATCAGCCCCAGCATTTT.

This chain links TRBV18 with TRBJ2-5; D uncertain. The CDR3 totals 12 residues. V dropped 3 bases and J dropped 5 bases, with 7 bases sitting between them. CDR1 is KGHSH and CDR2 is LQKENI in the germline V gene. This chain's CDR3 is CASSPSTETQYF. The CDR3 nucleotides read TGTGCCAGCTCACCTAGTACGGAGACCCAGTACTTC.

This clone was found a few times. V is TRBV10-2 and J is TRBJ2-2; TRBD2 agrees at 7 bases. Unmatched junction bases numbered 3, after V lost 6 bases and J lost 5 bases. The CDR3 consists of 13 residues. Germline V lookup: CDR1 WSHSY, CDR2 SAAADI. DNA for the CDR3: TGCGCCAGCAGGACTAGCCCAACCGGGGAGCTGTTTTTT. This codes for CASRTSPTGELFF.

CDR3 region: CASSLDWEDSPLHF. As DNA, the CDR3 is TGTGCCAGCAGCTTAGATTGGGAGGATTCACCCCTCCACTTT. This sequence joins TRBV11-2 and TRBJ1-6; D is unclear. Trimming left V 0 bases short and J 8 bases short, with 8 bases between. Germline V gene lookup returns CDR1 SGHAT and CDR2 FQNNGV. This CDR3 has 14 residues.

This sequence joins TRBV30 and TRBJ2-1, with 9 bases identical to TRBD1. This CDR3 is built from 18 residues. From germline, CDR1 is GTSNPN and CDR2 SVGIG (reference sequence). Germline trimming cut 2 bases from V and 6 bases from J; bases unmatched to any gene: 17. The CDR3 sequence: CAWSTITGGRQRFNEQFF. CDR3 sequence (DNA): TGTGCCTGGAGTACGATTACAGGGGGCCGACAACGGTTCAATGAGCAGTTCTTC.

The chain joins TRBV7-8 to TRBJ2-1; tentatively, D is TRBD2 (5 bases). The CDR3 is 12 amino acids. The germline V and J ends were trimmed by 4 bases and 9 bases, with 10 bases remaining between them. Germline-derived CDR1 and CDR2 are SGHVS and FQNEAQ. The CDR3 loop is CASSSLVGEQFF. CDR3 DNA sequence: TGTGCCAGCAGCTCACTAGTTGGTGAGCAGTTCTTC.

The rearrangement joins TRBV6-5 to TRBJ1-5, with D possibly TRBD1 on 5 matching bases. CDR1 and CDR2 from the germline V gene are MNHEY and SVGAGI. The CDR3 covers 15 residues. The V end was cut by 2 bases, the J end by 6 bases, with 14 bases between. The CDR3: CASSYPLGGSQPQHF. As DNA, the CDR3 is TGTGCCAGCAGTTACCCCTTGGGGGGGAGTCAGCCCCAGCATTTT.

The J gene is TRBJ2-2, the V gene TRBV2, with D uncertain. Trimming cost V 2 bases and J 3 bases, with 7 bases left between them. The CDR3 has 14 residues. Germline-derived CDR1 and CDR2 are SNHLY and FYNNEI. CDR3 sequence: CASSEWAYTGELFF. The CDR3 DNA sequence: TGTGCCAGCAGTGAATGGGCATACACCGGGGAGCTGTTTTTT.

The V gene is TRBV3-1 (or the pseudogene TRBV3-2), the J gene TRBJ2-7; TRBD1 matches at 7 bases. This CDR3 is built from 14 residues. Germline assignment: CDR1 LGHDT and CDR2 YNNKEL (reference sequence). After removal of 5 bases from V and 3 bases from J, the junction contained 7 bases not matched to a gene. This chain's CDR3 is CASSSTGLGYEQYF. For the CDR3, the DNA is TGTGCCAGCAGCTCGACAGGGTTGGGCTACGAGCAGTACTTC.

The chain is built from TRBV11-2 and TRBJ2-7; 7 nucleotides match TRBD1. The length of the CDR3 is 16 residues. Per the germline V gene, CDR1 is SGHAT and CDR2 is FQNNGV. V was pared by 6 bases and J by 4 bases, with 15 bases of the junction left unmatched. The CDR3 loop reads CASSQESTTGTYEQYF. CDR3 coding DNA: TGTGCCAGCAGTCAGGAGAGCACGACAGGGACATACGAGCAGTACTTC. The full variable domain, its missing parts supplied by reference TRBV11-2 and TRBJ2-7, is EAGVAQSPRYKIIEKRQSVAFWCNPISGHATLYWYQQILGQGPKLLIQFQNNGVVDDSQLPKDRFSAERLKGVDSTLKIQPAKLEDSAVYLCASSQESTTGTYEQYFGPGTRLTVT.

V gene TRBV5-6 combines with J gene TRBJ2-2; the match to TRBD1 covers 7 bases. The CDR3 is made up of 17 amino acids. Germline V CDR1 and CDR2: SGHDT, YYEEEE. V gave up 4 bases and J gave up 2 bases; unmatched junction bases: 11. The CDR3 sequence is CASSLDRIQFNTGELFF. The CDR3, as DNA: TGTGCCAGCAGCCTGGACAGGATTCAATTTAACACCGGGGAGCTGTTTTTT.

The rearrangement uses TRBV4-1 and TRBJ1-1; D gene ambiguous. CDR3 length: 14 residues. V was shortened by 3 bases and J by 1 base, with 9 bases between the two germline ends. The germline CDR1 and CDR2 sequences are MGHRA and YSYEKL. The DNA of the CDR3 is TGCGCCAGCAGCCAGGGCTTGCGGAACACTGAAGCTTTCTTT. Translation gives CASSQGLRNTEAFF.

The chain links TRBV5-6 to TRBJ2-4, with D unclear. Germline CDR1 and CDR2: SGHDT and YYEEEE. The V end was cut by 4 bases, the J end by 2 bases, with 13 bases between. This CDR3 is 15 amino acids long. DNA for the CDR3: TGTGCCAGCAGCGAATACACAGTTACCAAAAACATTCAGTACTTC. It codes for CASSEYTVTKNIQYF.

The J gene is TRBJ2-1, the V gene TRBV11-2; 13 nucleotides align to TRBD2. The V and J ends lost 6 bases and 6 bases, in that order; junction bases with no gene match: 5. Germline CDR1 reads SGHAT; CDR2 reads FQNNGV. The CDR3 is made up of 15 amino acids. Here the CDR3 reads CASSQLAGGGNEQFF. CDR3 nucleotide sequence: TGTGCCAGCAGTCAACTAGCGGGAGGGGGCAATGAGCAGTTCTTC.

V gene TRBV4-2 combines with J gene TRBJ2-1, with TRBD2 matching 10 bases. Germline-derived CDR1 and CDR2 are LGHNA and YNFKEQ. The CDR3 loop spans 15 amino acids. Trimming took 1 base from V and 9 from J; bases not matched to a gene: 6. CDR3 amino acids: CASSQVASGSIEQFF. Written as DNA, the CDR3 is TGTGCCAGCAGCCAAGTCGCTAGCGGGAGTATTGAGCAGTTCTTC.

The chain combines TRBV12-5 with TRBJ1-1; perhaps TRBD1 as D (6 bases). The CDR3 is 11 amino acids. The ends were cut back, 6 bases at V and 5 bases at J, with 7 bases in the middle. Germline lookup yields CDR1 LGHNT and CDR2 FRNRAP. The CDR3, as DNA: TGTGCTAGTGGACAGGGAACTGAAGCTTTCTTT. Translation gives CASGQGTEAFF.

The rearrangement links TRBV5-4 to TRBJ2-1; TRBD2 matches 9 bases. Trimming at V came to 4 bases and at J to 6 bases, leaving 14 bases not matched to a gene. Per germline, CDR1 SGHNT and CDR2 YYREEE (reference sequence). The CDR3 has 17 residues. CDR3 bases: TGTGCCAGCAGCGCCCCGCCCTCGGGACTAGCCGGCAATGAGCAGTTCTTC. Translated: CASSAPPSGLAGNEQFF.

This clone was recorded once. The genes are TRBV30 and TRBJ1-4; D is uncertain. This CDR3 has 13 amino acids. Germline V gene sequence: CDR1 GTSNPN, CDR2 SVGIG (reference sequence). Between the trimmed V and J ends, which lost 0 bases and 7 bases, there was a span of 9 bases. The CDR3 DNA follows: TGTGCCTGGAGTGTGCTGGTCGGTGAAAAACTGTTTTTT. As protein: CAWSVLVGEKLFF.